Sequencing of this T cell receptor beta chain was carried out in a study of CD8+CD57+ T cells in acquired aplastic anemia. The V and J ends lost 1 base and 8 bases, in that order; junction bases with no gene match: 9. Germline V gives CDR1 SSHAT, CDR2 FNYEAQ (reference sequence). The CDR3 loop spans 16 amino acids. Profiling of TCR beta VDJ combinations and CDR3 sequences used genomic DNA as template. MiXCR was run by TCRdb on the reads, yielding one entry per CDR3 protein. This sample has about 240,000 distinct CDR3 sequences, with approximately 45% found just once. CD8+CD57+ cell expansion had been shown by flow cytometry in patients chosen for sequencing. Each patient carried a diagnosis of severe acquired aplastic anemia.

The sample comprised sorted CD4+, CD8+, or CD8+CD57+ T cells (not recorded which) from PBMCs. The clonotype was recovered from a human donor with aplastic anemia. This chain joins TRBV7-7 and TRBJ2-1; 9 bases map to TRBD1. In nucleotides, the CDR3 is TGTGCCAGCAGCTTAGTTCCCGGGACAGGGTCCCATGAGCAGTTCTTC. Its protein product is CASSLVPGTGSHEQFF.